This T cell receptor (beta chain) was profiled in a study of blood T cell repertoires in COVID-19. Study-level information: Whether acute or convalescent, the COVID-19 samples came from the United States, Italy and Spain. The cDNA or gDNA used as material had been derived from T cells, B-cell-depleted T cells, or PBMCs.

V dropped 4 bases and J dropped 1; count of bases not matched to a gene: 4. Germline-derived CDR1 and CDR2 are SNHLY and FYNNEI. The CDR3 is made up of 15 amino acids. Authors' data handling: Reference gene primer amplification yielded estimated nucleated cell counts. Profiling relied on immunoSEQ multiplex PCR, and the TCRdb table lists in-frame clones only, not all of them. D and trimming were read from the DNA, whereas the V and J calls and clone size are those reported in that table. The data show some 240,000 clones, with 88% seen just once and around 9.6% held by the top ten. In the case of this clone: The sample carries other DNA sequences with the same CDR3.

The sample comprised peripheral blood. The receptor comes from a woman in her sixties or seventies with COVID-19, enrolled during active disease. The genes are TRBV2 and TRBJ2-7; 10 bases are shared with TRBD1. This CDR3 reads CASSGPGQGSYEQYF. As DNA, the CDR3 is TGTGCCAGCAGTGGACCGGGACAGGGGTCCTACGAGCAGTACTTC.